This paragraph reports one T cell receptor (beta chain). The CDR3 is made up of 12 amino acids. The V end was cut by 2 bases, the J end by 5 bases, with 6 bases between. This specimen comes from a study of blood T cell repertoires in COVID-19. As for the study in general: Acute-phase and convalescent COVID-19 samples originated in the United States, Italy and Spain. The analysed material was cDNA or gDNA that came from T cells, B-cell-depleted T cells, or PBMCs.

Original handling: It was from reference gene primer amplification that nucleated cell counts were estimated. Generated by immunoSEQ multiplex PCR, the TCRdb table keeps only in-frame clones and is missing some. V and J calls and clone size are those listed in that table; D and trimming were worked out from the DNA. The top ten clones hold less than 3.5% of a sample with some 150,000 clones, approximately 83% of them seen once. The sequence was collected from a man between 65 and 85 years old with acute or convalescent COVID-19. Sample: peripheral blood. The chain couples TRBV12-3 or TRBV12-4 to TRBJ2-5; perhaps TRBD2 as D (5 bases). The CDR3 here is CASSLRGETQYF. The CDR3 DNA follows: TGTGCCAGCAGTTTACGAGGGGAGACCCAGTACTTC.